This T cell receptor beta chain was found in a study of vaccination and CD4 T cells after COVID-19. Regarding the study as a whole: When vaccine-specific clones from convalescent patients were examined, 304 of 307 were spike mono-reactive. In convalescent patients, a median approximately 86% of post-vaccine SARS-CoV-2-reactive clones appeared only after vaccination.

The germline V gene encodes CDR1 SGHAT and CDR2 FQNNGV. With 4 bases removed from V and 1 base from J, the gap between germline ends came to 10 bases. This CDR3 has 15 amino acids. As concerns this clonotype: Its antigen is currently unknown.

The assay that was used to sequence DNA from cultured CD4+ T cells was the Oncomine TCR Beta short-read assay. From the PCR reads, TCRdb called clonotypes with MiXCR, one entry per CDR3 protein. The profile shows over 12,000 distinct CDR3 sequences, roughly a third of them singletons. The treatment denotes: approximately 9-day PBMC culture with coronavirus spike peptide pools or control peptides (ViraFEST assay). ViraFEST enlarged antigen-specific T cell populations with peptide pools and afterwards sequenced TCRs. The receptor comes from a human donor who had recovered from COVID-19. V usage is TRBV11-2 and J usage is TRBJ2-2; the D gene is possibly TRBD1 (5 bases). The sequenced sample was CD4+ T cells from blood, cultured in vitro, obtained after SARS-CoV-2 vaccination. CDR3 residues: CASSYGHQNTGELFF. CDR3 in DNA: TGTGCCAGCAGCTACGGACATCAGAACACCGGGGAGCTGTTTTTT.